Shown below are 8 T cell receptor beta chains from a single sample sequenced in a study of T-cell memory formation after mild COVID-19. TCRdb re-called the 5' RACE reads through MiXCR, storing one row per CDR3 protein. This sample carries roughly 130,000 distinct CDR3 sequences, 5% to 6.5% of them seen once, and the ten largest clones take around 2%. The sample comprised PBMCs or a T cell subset sorted from them (not recorded which). All receptors come from an adult woman who had mild COVID-19 (a few samples of this study predate the infection). Cell type and time point are not known.

This clonotype was counted between two and nine times. The chain joins TRBV5-1 to TRBJ1-1, with D possibly being TRBD1 (5 bases). The V and J ends lost 3 bases and 2 bases respectively, with 29 bases between them. Germline V gene lookup returns CDR1 SGHRS and CDR2 YFSETQ. This CDR3 comprises 20 residues. CDR3 DNA sequence: TGCGCCAGCAGCTCTCATTTCTCGTGGAAGGTTCTCTGGGGCAACACTGAAGCTTTCTTT. This encodes CASSSHFSWKVLWGNTEAFF.

This clonotype was counted a few times. The J gene is TRBJ2-1, the V gene TRBV12-3 or TRBV12-4, with no clear D. Trimming pared 3 bases from V and 6 bases from J, leaving 12 bases between. The CDR3 is 14 amino acids. CDR3 nucleotides: TGTGCCAGCAGTTTTGCTGATCCCCCCAATGAGCAGTTCTTC. Its protein is CASSFADPPNEQFF.

This clonotype occurred many times. V and J are TRBV7-2 and TRBJ2-3, with 12 positions matching TRBD2. The CDR3 has 19 residues. V shed 4 bases and J 4 bases; nucleotides not matched to a gene: 15. From germline, CDR1 is SGHTA and CDR2 FQGNSA. The CDR3: CASSSNLLAGGMGSDTQYF. The CDR3 DNA sequence: TGTGCCAGCAGCTCTAATTTGCTAGCGGGAGGGATGGGGTCAGATACGCAGTATTTT.

The V call is TRBV12-3 or TRBV12-4, the J call TRBJ1-1; no clear D. The CDR3 contains 14 residues. Trimming pared 4 bases from V and 3 bases from J, leaving 12 bases between. The CDR3 loop reads CASSSWGQDTEAFF. The CDR3 nucleotides are TGTGCCAGCAGTTCATGGGGTCAGGACACTGAAGCTTTCTTT.

In its sample, this clonotype is medium-sized. The genes are TRBV20-1 and TRBJ2-1; 15 nucleotides align to TRBD2. Losses at the gene ends were 6 bases for V and 4 bases for J; bases not matched to a gene: 10. CDR3 length: 17 amino acids. Germline V gene data show CDR1 as DFQATT and CDR2 as SNEGSKA (reference sequence). The CDR3 protein is CSALGTSGRIVYNEQFF. The CDR3 DNA reads as TGCAGTGCCCTGGGGACTAGCGGGAGGATCGTTTACAATGAGCAGTTCTTC.

This clonotype has just a few counts. The chain is built from TRBV5-1 and TRBJ2-3; a possible D gene is TRBD2 (6 bases). V lost 7 bases and J 0 bases, leaving 24 bases between the germline ends. Germline CDR1 and CDR2: SGHRS and YFSETQ. This CDR3 is built from 18 residues. The CDR3 DNA is TGCGCCAGCCGCCGCCGGGGAAATAGCGGACTTAGCACAGATACGCAGTATTTT. It yields the protein CASRRRGNSGLSTDTQYF.

A few counts support this clonotype. This chain connects TRBV11-2 to TRBJ2-4; 15 positions match TRBD2. Trimming at V came to 5 bases and at J to 3 bases, leaving 8 bases not matched to a gene. Germline values: CDR1 SGHAT, CDR2 FQNNGV. The CDR3 totals 18 residues. The CDR3 DNA follows: TGTGCCAGCAGCCCCGGACTAGCGGGGGGGCATGTCAAAAACATTCAGTACTTC. Amino acid sequence: CASSPGLAGGHVKNIQYF.

This clonotype has a count of ten or more. The chain carries TRBV4-2 and TRBJ2-7, with D unresolved. The germline V gene has CDR1 LGHNA and CDR2 YNFKEQ. Deletions cut 4 bases from V and 0 bases from J, with 10 bases between. The CDR3 sequence is 14 residues long. The CDR3: CASSPSRSSYEQYF. Here the CDR3 DNA reads TGTGCCAGCAGCCCGAGCAGGAGCTCCTACGAGCAGTACTTC.